This T cell receptor (beta chain) was captured in a study of blood T cell repertoires in COVID-19. Study-level information: Some COVID-19 samples were acute and others convalescent; all came from the United States, Italy and Spain. The analysed material was cDNA or gDNA that came from T cells, B-cell-depleted T cells, or PBMCs.

CDR1 LGHDT and CDR2 YNNKEL come from the germline V gene (reference sequence). J lost 0 bases, V lost 4 bases, and 11 bases had no gene match. This CDR3 is 19 amino acids long. In the original workflow: The authors estimated nucleated cell counts from reference gene primer amplification. Assay used: immunoSEQ multiplex PCR; TCRdb lists only in-frame clones, some missing. V and J calls and clone size are copied from that table; D and trimming were computed from the DNA. Of 200,000 to 300,000 clones in the sample, nearly 85% were seen once. Sequenced input: peripheral blood. The clonotype comes from a human donor in a cohort sampled during active COVID-19. The chain employs TRBV3-1 (or the pseudogene TRBV3-2) and TRBJ2-1; the match to TRBD2 covers 11 bases. The CDR3 sequence: CASSRKTSGDYSSYNEQFF. Here the CDR3 DNA reads TGTGCCAGCAGCCGAAAGACTAGCGGGGATTATAGCTCCTACAATGAGCAGTTCTTC.